A single sample is the source of the 19 T cell receptor beta chains below, sequenced in a study of control samples from healthy donors and cancer patients. The table came from immunoSEQ multiplex PCR; TCRdb's copy has only in-frame clones and leaves some out. The data contain 20,000 to 30,000 clones, around 86% of them seen just once; the ten biggest clones take up under 30%. Sequenced: PBMCs. These receptors were collected from a man in his fifties or sixties with colorectal cancer.

V gene TRBV10-2 combines with J gene TRBJ1-1; D unclear. The CDR3 is 13 residues long. The V and J ends lost 5 bases and 4 bases respectively, with 11 bases between them. Looked up from germline, CDR1 is WSHSY and CDR2 is SAAADI. CDR3 sequence: CASSQQTGTEAFF. The CDR3 coding sequence is TGCGCCAGCAGTCAACAAACCGGCACTGAAGCTTTCTTT.

Notes on this clone: The sample has other DNA sequences that encode this CDR3 too. The chain links TRBV6-6 to TRBJ2-1; D call uncertain. Germline values: CDR1 MNHNY, CDR2 SVGAGI (reference sequence). V was cut by 0 bases and J by 3 bases, with 6 bases left in between. The length of the CDR3 is 14 residues. The CDR3 coding sequence is TGTGCCAGCAGTTACTCAAGGGTCTACAATGAGCAGTTCTTC. It is translated as CASSYSRVYNEQFF.

The chain combines TRBV24-1 with TRBJ2-3; 7 nucleotides line up with TRBD1. This CDR3 is built from 15 residues. With 5 bases clipped from V and 2 bases from J, the junction kept 6 bases outside the gene matches. Germline V CDR1 and CDR2: KGHDR, SFDVKD. CDR3 region: CATSARQGYTDTQYF. The CDR3 nucleotides read TGTGCCACCAGTGCCCGACAGGGTTACACAGATACGCAGTATTTT.

This rearrangement joins TRBV18 to TRBJ2-6, with D possibly matching TRBD1 (6 bases). V dropped 3 bases and J dropped 1 base, with 13 bases sitting between them. This CDR3 contains 17 residues. The germline CDR1 and CDR2 sequences are KGHSH and LQKENI. The CDR3 nucleotides are TGTGCCAGCTCACCCAACAGGGAAGGATCTGGGGCCAACGTCCTGACTTTC. Translated, it gives CASSPNREGSGANVLTF. The whole variable domain, remainder taken from reference TRBV18 and TRBJ2-6, is NAGVMQNPRHLVRRRGQEARLRCSPMKGHSHVYWYRQLPEEGLKFMVYLQKENIIDESGMPKERFSAEFPKEGPSILRIQQVVRGDSAAYFCASSPNREGSGANVLTFGAGSRLTVL.

The chain couples TRBV4-1 to TRBJ2-7; TRBD1 matches at 7 bases. V lost 6 bases and J lost 5; bases outside the gene matches: 16. The CDR3 length is 16 residues. The germline CDR1 and CDR2 sequences are MGHRA and YSYEKL. CDR3 amino acids: CASRVGGGSSFNEQYV. Here the CDR3 DNA reads TGCGCCAGCAGGGTAGGGGGCGGTTCATCGTTCAACGAGCAGTACGTC.

The V gene is TRBV15, the J gene TRBJ2-7; 10 positions agree with TRBD1. The CDR3 extends over 15 amino acids. After removal of 0 bases from V and 7 bases from J, the junction contained 6 bases not matched to a gene. Germline values: CDR1 LNHNV, CDR2 YYDKDF (reference sequence). CDR3 in amino acids: CATSRDRTGGREQYF. The DNA for the CDR3 is TGTGCCACCAGCAGAGATCGGACAGGGGGACGGGAGCAGTACTTC. Supplemented by reference TRBV15 and TRBJ2-7, the full variable domain reads DAMVIQNPRYQVTQFGKPVTLSCSQTLNHNVMYWYQQKSSQAPKLLFHYYDKDFNNEADTPDNFQSRRPNTSFCFLDIRSPGLGDTAMYLCATSRDRTGGREQYFGPGTRLTVT.

The rearrangement links TRBV3-1 (or the pseudogene TRBV3-2) to TRBJ2-2, with D hard to call. This CDR3 is built from 16 residues. V shed 0 bases and J shed 4 bases, with 12 bases lying between them. Germline values: CDR1 LGHDT, CDR2 YNNKEL (reference sequence). In DNA, the CDR3 is TGTGCCAGCAGCCAAGAACGAACTACCGGCACCGGGGAGCTGTTTTTT. It specifies CASSQERTTGTGELFF.

The chain recombines TRBV19 with TRBJ1-2; 9 nucleotides agree with TRBD1. This CDR3 comprises 14 residues. Germline CDR1 and CDR2: LNHDA and SQIVND (reference sequence). With 7 bases clipped from V and 4 bases from J, the junction kept 7 bases outside the gene matches. CDR3 coding DNA: TGTGCCAGTACAGACAGGGGGAAAGGCTATGGCTACACCTTC. Its protein product is CASTDRGKGYGYTF.

The chain combines TRBV6-1 with TRBJ2-3; no clear D. CDR3 length: 12 residues. Germline CDR1 reads MNHNS; CDR2 reads SASEGT. The V end lost 3 bases, the J end lost 6 bases, and 7 bases lay between the germline ends. DNA of the CDR3: TGTGCCAGCAGTGAGGTGGGGGATACGCAGTATTTT. Protein: CASSEVGDTQYF.

V and J are TRBV9 and TRBJ2-1; weak D call: TRBD2 (6 bases). This CDR3 contains 15 residues. Per germline, CDR1 SGDLS and CDR2 YYNGEE. Between the trimmed V and J ends, which lost 0 bases and 4 bases, there was a span of 11 bases. The CDR3 nucleotides read TGTGCCAGCAGCGTAGAAGCGGGCTTGTACAATGAGCAGTTCTTC. Amino acid sequence: CASSVEAGLYNEQFF.

The rearrangement uses TRBV9 and TRBJ2-7; 7 bases fit TRBD1. Trimming removed 4 bases from V and 2 bases from J; junction bases left unmatched: 6. Germline CDR1 and CDR2: SGDLS and YYNGEE. The CDR3 runs to 14 residues. The CDR3 DNA sequence: TGTGCCAGCAGCCCTGGACAGGCGACCTACGAGCAGTACTTC. This translates into CASSPGQATYEQYF.

V is TRBV6-5 and J is TRBJ1-3; D remains ambiguous. The CDR3 covers 13 residues. With 7 bases removed from V and 2 bases from J, the gap between germline ends came to 9 bases. The germline V gene encodes CDR1 MNHEY and CDR2 SVGAGI. Written as DNA, the CDR3 is TGTGCCAGCATCTCCGGACCTGGAAACACCATATATTTT. Its protein product is CASISGPGNTIYF.

The chain combines TRBV10-3 with TRBJ1-1; D unresolved. Germline CDR1 and CDR2: ENHRY and SYGVKD. This CDR3 has 14 amino acids. V was cut by 0 bases and J by 3 bases, with 8 bases left in between. As DNA, the CDR3 is TGTGCCATCAGTGAGTCGGTAGGGTACACTGAAGCTTTCTTT. The encoded protein is CAISESVGYTEAFF.

The chain combines TRBV18 with TRBJ1-2, with D hard to call. The CDR3 length is 11 residues. Germline assignment: CDR1 KGHSH and CDR2 LQKENI. Trimming cost V 4 bases and J 5 bases, with 5 bases left between them. For the CDR3, the DNA is TGTGCCAGCTCACTAGGGTATGGCTACACCTTC. This gives the protein CASSLGYGYTF.

In DNA, the CDR3 is TGTGCCACCAGGGATTATTTTGCAGATACGCAGTATTTT. It codes for CATRDYFADTQYF. This chain links TRBV15 with TRBJ2-3; no firm D call. CDR3 size: 13 residues. Trimming shortened V by 6 bases and J by 4 bases, and 11 bases separated the two germline ends. Germline values: CDR1 LNHNV, CDR2 YYDKDF (reference sequence).

CDR3 protein: CATSRYPANNQPQHF. CDR3 nucleotide sequence: TGTGCCACCAGCAGATACCCAGCTAACAATCAGCCCCAGCATTTT. The chain links TRBV15 to TRBJ1-5; D unresolved. V shed 2 bases and J shed 3 bases, with 11 bases lying between them. The CDR3 loop spans 15 amino acids. CDR1 LNHNV and CDR2 YYDKDF come from the germline V gene (reference sequence).

The chain is built from TRBV12-5 and TRBJ2-5; a weak D match, TRBD2 (6 bases). Trimming cost V 0 bases and J 5 bases, with 13 bases left between them. CDR3 length equals 15 residues. CDR1 is LGHNT and CDR2 is FRNRAP in the germline V gene. Written as DNA, the CDR3 is TGTGCTAGTGGTTTGGTACTAGCCCGTGGGGAGACCCAGTACTTC. Encoded protein: CASGLVLARGETQYF.

The chain is built from TRBV7-9 and TRBJ2-7; D possibly corresponds to TRBD2 (6 bases). Trimming pared 5 bases from V and 3 bases from J, leaving 20 bases between. The CDR3 is made up of 16 amino acids. Germline V gene sequence: CDR1 SEHNR, CDR2 FQNEAQ (reference sequence). CDR3: CASSPGLPGSHYEQYV. CDR3 nucleotides: TGTGCCAGCAGCCCGGGACTCCCCGGGTCCCACTACGAGCAGTACGTC.

Here the CDR3 DNA reads TGTGCCAGCAGCTTAGGGACTAGCGGGGGGGCGATCGAGCAGTACTTC. Translation gives CASSLGTSGGAIEQYF. V gene TRBV3-1 (or the pseudogene TRBV3-2) combines with J gene TRBJ2-7; 16 bases align to TRBD2. Trimming removed 5 bases from V and 6 bases from J; junction bases left unmatched: 7. Germline-derived CDR1 and CDR2 are LGHDT and YNNKEL (reference sequence). This CDR3 region has 16 residues.